The next 17 T cell receptor beta chains were all read from a single sample in a study of shared clonotypes between healthy human individuals. Only in-frame clones appear in the TCRdb table, and some are missing; sequencing was by immunoSEQ multiplex PCR. Of hundreds of thousands of clones listed, about 78% are singletons. Sequencing was performed on memory CD4+ T cells sorted from blood. Subset: CD45RA-negative fraction. Receptors originate from a woman in her twenties or thirties in good health.

The CDR3 here is CASSASGPSTDTQYF. Written as DNA, the CDR3 is TGTGCCAGCAGCGCAAGCGGGCCTAGCACAGATACGCAGTATTTT. This chain connects TRBV9 to TRBJ2-3; maybe TRBD2 (6 bases). The germline gives CDR1 SGDLS, CDR2 YYNGEE. V was clipped by 3 bases and J by 0 bases, with 11 bases between them. The CDR3 consists of 15 residues.

On this clone: The sample has other DNA sequences that encode this CDR3 too. The V gene is TRBV20-1, the J gene TRBJ2-5, with D uncertain. The germline CDR1 and CDR2 sequences are DFQATT and SNEGSKA (reference sequence). V gave up 3 bases and J gave up 5 bases, with 7 bases separating them. The CDR3 extends over 11 amino acids. In DNA, the CDR3 is TGCAGTGCTAGGGTCCAGGAGACCCAGTACTTC. Translating gives CSARVQETQYF.

V is TRBV20-1 and J is TRBJ2-2; unclear D gene. The CDR3 length is 11 residues. The V and J ends lost 6 bases and 5 bases respectively, with 7 bases between them. CDR1 and CDR2 (germline): DFQATT, SNEGSKA (reference sequence). In DNA form, the CDR3 reads TGCAGTGCCCGAAGAACCGGGGAGCTGTTTTTT. Translated, it gives CSARRTGELFF.

This clone was recorded many times. The gene calls are TRBV10-2 and TRBJ1-4, with a possible D match to TRBD1 (5 bases). The CDR3 totals 16 residues. Trimming took off 6 bases at V and 0 bases at J, with 14 bases between the two ends. Germline lookup yields CDR1 WSHSY and CDR2 SAAADI. Here the CDR3 reads CASRAGTTTTNEKLFF. CDR3 nucleotides: TGCGCCAGCAGGGCCGGGACGACCACAACTAATGAAAAACTGTTTTTT.

The gene calls are TRBV7-9 and TRBJ2-7; tentative D call: TRBD2 (5 bases). The CDR3 is 14 amino acids. Germline values: CDR1 SEHNR, CDR2 FQNEAQ (reference sequence). Trimming shortened V by 1 base and J by 3 bases, and 10 bases separated the two germline ends. The CDR3 sequence is CASSLGRADYEQYF. The CDR3 DNA follows: TGTGCCAGCAGCTTAGGGCGGGCTGACTACGAGCAGTACTTC.

This clone was recorded a few times. The V and J genes are TRBV28 and TRBJ2-5; D may be TRBD1 (6 bases). The ends were cut back, 5 bases at V and 7 bases at J, with 23 bases in the middle. This CDR3 is 16 amino acids long. Germline V CDR1 and CDR2: MDHEN, SYDVKM. Written as DNA, the CDR3 is TGTGCCAGCAGTGGGGCAGGGGCGCAAGTTTTGGGGACCCAGTACTTC. Amino acid sequence: CASSGAGAQVLGTQYF.

This clone was seen just once. V and J are TRBV5-1 and TRBJ1-3, with a tentative D call TRBD1 (5 bases). CDR3 length: 15 amino acids. V lost 6 bases and J 3 bases, leaving 16 bases between the germline ends. Germline V gene lookup returns CDR1 SGHRS and CDR2 YFSETQ. In nucleotides, the CDR3 is TGCGCCAGCACCGAGGGGAGAACGGATGGAAACACCATATATTTT. Amino acid sequence: CASTEGRTDGNTIYF. Supplemented by reference TRBV5-1 and TRBJ1-3, the full variable domain reads KAGVTQTPRYLIKTRGQQVTLSCSPISGHRSVSWYQQTPGQGLQFLFEYFSETQRNKGNFPGRFSGRQFSNSRSEMNVSTLELGDSALYLCASTEGRTDGNTIYFGEGSWLTVV.

Details on this clone: Other DNA sequences in the sample encode the same CDR3. V gene TRBV28 combines with J gene TRBJ2-5, with TRBD1 as a possible D gene (5 bases). Deletions cut 6 bases from V and 0 bases from J, with 11 bases between. Germline loops: CDR1 MDHEN, CDR2 SYDVKM. The CDR3 has 14 residues. The CDR3 nucleotides are TGTGCCAGCAGGAGAGGACACAACCAAGAGACCCAGTACTTC. It codes for CASRRGHNQETQYF.

This chain links TRBV2 with TRBJ1-5; no reliable D call. CDR3 length equals 14 residues. The V end was cut by 6 bases, the J end by 3 bases, with 12 bases between. Germline assignment: CDR1 SNHLY and CDR2 FYNNEI. This CDR3 is CASSTRQYNQPQHF. In DNA form, the CDR3 reads TGTGCCAGCAGCACTAGGCAGTACAATCAGCCCCAGCATTTT.

The chain links TRBV6-1 to TRBJ1-3; D gene unclear. Germline loops: CDR1 MNHNS, CDR2 SASEGT. Trimming shortened V by 2 bases and J by 4 bases, and 6 bases separated the two germline ends. This CDR3 contains 13 residues. CDR3 DNA: TGTGCCAGCAGTGAAACCCGAGGAAACACCATATATTTT. This translates into CASSETRGNTIYF.

This clone was seen a single time. The chain carries TRBV5-4 and TRBJ2-1, with 7 nucleotides matching TRBD2. V was clipped by 0 bases and J by 9 bases; unmatched bases: 6. CDR3 length equals 14 residues. Germline-derived CDR1 and CDR2 are SGHNT and YYREEE (reference sequence). CDR3 sequence reads: CASSLANGEGEQFF. The CDR3 nucleotides are TGTGCCAGCAGCTTGGCCAATGGGGAGGGTGAGCAGTTCTTC.

This clone was seen more than once but under ten times. V is TRBV5-1 and J is TRBJ2-6, with D possibly TRBD2 on 6 matching bases. V was cut by 3 bases and J by 3 bases, with 10 bases left in between. CDR3 length: 15 amino acids. CDR1 is SGHRS and CDR2 is YFSETQ in the germline V gene. CDR3 bases: TGCGCCAGCAGCTCCGGGGACTTTGGGGCCAACGTCCTGACTTTC. Translated: CASSSGDFGANVLTF. The complete variable domain, with remaining parts taken from reference TRBV5-1 and TRBJ2-6, reads KAGVTQTPRYLIKTRGQQVTLSCSPISGHRSVSWYQQTPGQGLQFLFEYFSETQRNKGNFPGRFSGRQFSNSRSEMNVSTLELGDSALYLCASSSGDFGANVLTFGAGSRLTVL.

The gene calls are TRBV2 and TRBJ2-2; no reliable D call. CDR3 length: 14 residues. V lost 7 bases and J lost 2, with 11 bases in between. Germline CDR1 reads SNHLY; CDR2 reads FYNNEI. The CDR3 loop reads CASKGGVNTGELFF. In nucleotides, the CDR3 is TGTGCCAGCAAGGGTGGGGTAAACACCGGGGAGCTGTTTTTT.

CDR3 DNA: TGTGCCAGCAGTTTAACACAGGGCTATACAGATACGCAGTATTTT. Protein product: CASSLTQGYTDTQYF. V and J are TRBV28 and TRBJ2-3, with D maybe TRBD1 (6 bases). The CDR3 length is 15 residues. Between the trimmed V and J ends, which lost 2 bases and 3 bases, there was a span of 12 bases. CDR1 is MDHEN and CDR2 is SYDVKM in the germline V gene.

A word on this clone: This CDR3 is also generated by other DNA sequences in the sample. The gene calls are TRBV11-2 and TRBJ1-4; no clear D. Germline loops: CDR1 SGHAT, CDR2 FQNNGV. The CDR3 length is 14 residues. Trimming took off 1 base at V and 4 bases at J, with 7 bases between the two ends. The CDR3 here is CASSLVGYNEKLFF. CDR3 nucleotide sequence: TGTGCCAGCAGCTTAGTAGGGTATAATGAAAAACTGTTTTTT.

CDR3 protein: CASSPTQTDSYGYTF. Written as DNA, the CDR3 is TGCGCCAGCAGCCCGACACAAACAGACAGCTATGGCTACACCTTC. The chain joins TRBV5-1 to TRBJ1-2; a weak D match, TRBD1 (5 bases). CDR3 length: 15 amino acids. The germline V gene has CDR1 SGHRS and CDR2 YFSETQ. V gave up 4 bases and J gave up 4 bases, with 17 bases separating them.

This clone has a single count. This chain uses TRBV21-1 with TRBJ2-3; TRBD2 is the table's D call, not checked against the DNA. TRBV21-1 is tagged as a pseudogene. The CDR3 consists of 14 residues. The CDR3 DNA sequence: TGTGCCAGCAACAGACCGGGGAGCACAGATACGCAGTATTTT. As protein: CASNRPGSTDTQYF.